This T cell receptor (beta chain) was profiled in a study of control samples from healthy donors and cancer patients. With respect to this clone: At one boundary the junction diverges from the germline segment, which might be a read error.

TCRdb's table, derived via immunoSEQ multiplex PCR, lists solely in-frame clones and lacks some. The sample yields approximately 87,000 clones, approximately 94% seen once. CDR3 size: 11 residues. The germline V gene has CDR1 GTSNPN and CDR2 SVGIG (reference sequence). The sequencing input was PBMCs. This TCR was sampled from a woman aged 40 to 49 with lung cancer. The chain joins TRBV30 to TRBJ2-4, with 8 bases fitting TRBD1. Here the CDR3 DNA reads TGTGCCTGGGCGGACAGGGCCGACCGGCACTTC. Protein product: CAWADRADRHF.